These T cell receptor beta chains were read from a single sample in a study of blood T cell repertoires in COVID-19. Repertoires were generated with immunoSEQ multiplex PCR, while TCRdb's copy carries only in-frame clones and drops some. The data show tens of thousands of clones, with roughly 96% seen just once and more than 4% held by the top ten. The sequencing sample was made of peripheral blood. Receptor source: a human donor with active COVID-19. The donor label of this sample is uncertain. The CDR3 runs from the conserved cysteine through the conserved F or W. D genes are given only for firm matches. Clone size appears in some rows only: once, few, many, or a class for an expanded clone.

v_call: TRBV6-5
d_call: NA
clone_size: NA
j_call: TRBJ1-1
cdr3_nt: TGTGCCAGCAGTTACTCGACTTTATCCACTGAAGCTTTCTTT
cdr3_aa: CASSYSTLSTEAFF

v_call: TRBV19
d_call: TRBD1
clone_size: NA
j_call: TRBJ1-4
cdr3_nt: TGTGCCAGTAACTCTCGGACAGGGTTTATGGAAAAACTGTTTTTT
cdr3_aa: CASNSRTGFMEKLFF

v_call: TRBV3-1/TRBV3-2
d_call: TRBD2
clone_size: NA
j_call: TRBJ2-3
cdr3_nt: TGTGCCAGCAGCTACGGGGGGGTGCAAGATACGCAGTATTTT
cdr3_aa: CASSYGGVQDTQYF

v_call: TRBV7-2
d_call: TRBD2
clone_size: NA
j_call: TRBJ2-5
cdr3_nt: TGTGCCAGCAGCTTGGGACTAGCGGGGGGAACACAAGAGACCCAGTACTTC
cdr3_aa: CASSLGLAGGTQETQYF

v_call: TRBV19
d_call: NA
clone_size: NA
j_call: TRBJ1-2
cdr3_nt: TGTGCCAGTAGTATACAAGGGGGAGCTAACTATGGCTACACCTTC
cdr3_aa: CASSIQGGANYGYTF

v_call: TRBV28
d_call: TRBD1
clone_size: NA
j_call: TRBJ1-1
cdr3_nt: TGTGCCAGCAGTTTCAGGACAGGGTTGGGGGACACTGAAGCTTTCTTT
cdr3_aa: CASSFRTGLGDTEAFF

v_call: TRBV19
d_call: NA
clone_size: once
j_call: TRBJ2-5
cdr3_nt: TGTGCCAGTGTAGGGGTTCACAGGGGAGGAGAGACCCAGTACTTC
cdr3_aa: CASVGVHRGGETQYF

v_call: TRBV7-9
d_call: NA
clone_size: NA
j_call: TRBJ1-6
cdr3_nt: TGTGCCAGCAGCCCGAATAGTCAGGGGATCAGGTCACCCCTCCACTTT
cdr3_aa: CASSPNSQGIRSPLHF

v_call: TRBV6-4
d_call: NA
clone_size: NA
j_call: TRBJ1-2
cdr3_nt: TGTGCCAGCAGTGACTCGCACATTAGCGGCTACACCTTC
cdr3_aa: CASSDSHISGYTF

v_call: TRBV18
d_call: TRBD1
clone_size: NA
j_call: TRBJ1-1
cdr3_nt: TGTGCCAGCTCACGAGGGACAGGAGGGAACACTGAAGCTTTCTTT
cdr3_aa: CASSRGTGGNTEAFF

v_call: TRBV5-1
d_call: NA
clone_size: NA
j_call: TRBJ2-7
cdr3_nt: TGCGCCAGCAGCTTGGAACAGTCCTACGAGCAGTACTTC
cdr3_aa: CASSLEQSYEQYF

v_call: TRBV18
d_call: TRBD2
clone_size: NA
j_call: TRBJ2-7
cdr3_nt: TGTGCCAGCTCACAATCTAGCGGGAGTATGGACGAGCAGTACTTC
cdr3_aa: CASSQSSGSMDEQYF

v_call: TRBV11-2
d_call: NA
clone_size: NA
j_call: TRBJ1-1
cdr3_nt: TGTGCCAGCACCCTAGGGAGGAGCCTGGACACTGAAGCTTTCTTT
cdr3_aa: CASTLGRSLDTEAFF

v_call: TRBV25-1
d_call: TRBD2
clone_size: NA
j_call: TRBJ2-7
cdr3_nt: TGTGCCAGCAGTGCTCTAGCGGGCCTTGGCGAGCAGTACTTC
cdr3_aa: CASSALAGLGEQYF

v_call: TRBV24-1
d_call: NA
clone_size: NA
j_call: TRBJ1-4
cdr3_nt: TGTGCCACCAGTGATCCCTCCGCGGGGGTTAATGAAAAACTGTTTTTT
cdr3_aa: CATSDPSAGVNEKLFF

v_call: TRBV27
d_call: NA
clone_size: NA
j_call: TRBJ2-7
cdr3_nt: TGTGCCAGCAGTTATGGCAGGGGCTACGAGCAGTACTTC
cdr3_aa: CASSYGRGYEQYF

v_call: TRBV6-1
d_call: NA
clone_size: NA
j_call: TRBJ1-3
cdr3_nt: TGTGCCAGCAGTGACGGATACCCGAGGGGAAACACCATATATTTT
cdr3_aa: CASSDGYPRGNTIYF

v_call: TRBV6-6
d_call: NA
clone_size: NA
j_call: TRBJ2-7
cdr3_nt: TGTGCCAGCAACCAAGGGAGGGGGGAGATCTACGAGCAGTACTTC
cdr3_aa: CASNQGRGEIYEQYF

v_call: TRBV7-2
d_call: NA
clone_size: NA
j_call: TRBJ2-4
cdr3_nt: TGTGCCAGCAGCTTCCTGAGGGGGACCGTAAACATTCAGTACTTC
cdr3_aa: CASSFLRGTVNIQYF

v_call: TRBV9
d_call: TRBD1
clone_size: NA
j_call: TRBJ2-2
cdr3_nt: TGTGCCAGCAGCGTCGATAGACAGGGGATCGGGGAGCTGTTTTTT
cdr3_aa: CASSVDRQGIGELFF

v_call: TRBV7-9
d_call: NA
clone_size: NA
j_call: TRBJ1-1
cdr3_nt: TGTGCCAGCAGCTTAGATCCCAGGGGCACTGAAGCTTTCTTT
cdr3_aa: CASSLDPRGTEAFF

v_call: TRBV28
d_call: NA
clone_size: NA
j_call: TRBJ2-1
cdr3_nt: TGTGCCAGCAGTTTATTGGCGGGTAGGTCCTACAATGAGCAGTTCTTC
cdr3_aa: CASSLLAGRSYNEQFF

v_call: TRBV11-3
d_call: TRBD1
clone_size: NA
j_call: TRBJ1-1
cdr3_nt: TGTGCCAGCAGCTTAGGGACAGGGACTGGGAACACTGAAGCTTTCTTT
cdr3_aa: CASSLGTGTGNTEAFF

v_call: TRBV10-3
d_call: NA
clone_size: NA
j_call: TRBJ1-5
cdr3_nt: TGTGCCATCACGGGTAGCAATCAGCCCCAGCATTTT
cdr3_aa: CAITGSNQPQHF

v_call: TRBV7-9
d_call: TRBD2
clone_size: NA
j_call: TRBJ2-5
cdr3_nt: TGTGCCAGCAGCAGAGGGACTAAGGGAGAGACCCAGTACTTC
cdr3_aa: CASSRGTKGETQYF

v_call: TRBV9
d_call: TRBD1
clone_size: NA
j_call: TRBJ2-5
cdr3_nt: TGTGCCAGCAGCGACACCGACGCAGGGGGCGGTGAGACCCAGTACTTC
cdr3_aa: CASSDTDAGGGETQYF

v_call: TRBV18
d_call: TRBD1
clone_size: NA
j_call: TRBJ2-7
cdr3_nt: TGTGCCAGCTCACCACTTACCCGGACAGGGGATAGCAAGACGTTATACGAGCAGTACTTC
cdr3_aa: CASSPLTRTGDSKTLYEQYF

v_call: TRBV6-2/TRBV6-3
d_call: NA
clone_size: once
j_call: TRBJ1-1
cdr3_nt: TGTGCCAGCAGTCAATCTAGCACTGAAGCTTTCTTT
cdr3_aa: CASSQSSTEAFF

v_call: TRBV20-1
d_call: NA
clone_size: once
j_call: TRBJ2-1
cdr3_nt: TGCAGTGCTAGTTGGACAGGGAGGGGTTACAATGAGCAGTTCTTC
cdr3_aa: CSASWTGRGYNEQFF

v_call: TRBV9
d_call: TRBD2
clone_size: NA
j_call: TRBJ2-1
cdr3_nt: TGTGCCAGCAGCCTTAGCAGAGAGCTAGCGGGAGTATCCTACAATGAGCAGTTCTTC
cdr3_aa: CASSLSRELAGVSYNEQFF